This T cell receptor (beta chain) was sequenced during a study of shared clonotypes between healthy human individuals. In the study overall: Donors consisted of a couple of women and a few men between 18 and 49. There were three CD4 naive, three CD4 memory, two CD8 naive and one CD8 memory plates per donor. Findings and limits, study-wide: Although depth was large, rarefaction showed that sequencing of the sorted subsets was incomplete.

Comment on this clone: What it binds is not known.

The CDR3 has 12 residues. Germline CDR1 reads SNHLY; CDR2 reads FYNNEI. Method: immunoSEQ multiplex PCR; TCRdb's copy keeps in-frame clones and lacks some. The table lists 500,000 to 700,000 clones, about 95% of them singletons. CD45RO-negative, CCR7-selected cells formed the naive CD8 fraction, which excluded terminally differentiated effector memory CD45RA+ cells. Only Caucasian adults living in Nashville, Tennessee served as donors. The clonotype was recovered from a woman in her 30s in good health. The sequenced sample consisted of naive CD8+ T cells sorted from blood. This chain uses TRBV2 with TRBJ2-2; unclear D gene. As DNA, the CDR3 is TGTGTTAAGAAGGGGAACACCGGGGAGCTGTTTTTT. This encodes CVKKGNTGELFF. Drawing the rest from reference TRBV2 and TRBJ2-2, the complete variable domain is EPEVTQTPSHQVTQMGQEVILRCVPISNHLYFYWYRQILGQKVEFLVSFYNNEISEKSEIFDDQFSVERPDGSNFTLKIRSTKLEDSAMYFCVKKGNTGELFFGEGSRLTVL.